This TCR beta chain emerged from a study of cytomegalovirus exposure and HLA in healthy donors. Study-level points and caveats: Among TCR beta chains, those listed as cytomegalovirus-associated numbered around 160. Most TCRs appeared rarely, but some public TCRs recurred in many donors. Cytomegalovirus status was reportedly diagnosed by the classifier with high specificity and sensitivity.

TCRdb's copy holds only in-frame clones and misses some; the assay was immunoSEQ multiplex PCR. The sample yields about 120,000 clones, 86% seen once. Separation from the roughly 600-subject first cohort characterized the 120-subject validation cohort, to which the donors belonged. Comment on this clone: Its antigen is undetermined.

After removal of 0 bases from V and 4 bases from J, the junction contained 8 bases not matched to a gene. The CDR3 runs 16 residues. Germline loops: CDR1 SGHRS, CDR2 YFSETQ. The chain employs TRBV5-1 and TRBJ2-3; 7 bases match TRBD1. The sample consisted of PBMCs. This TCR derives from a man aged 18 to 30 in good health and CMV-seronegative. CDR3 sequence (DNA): TGCGCCAGCAGCTTGGACCCGCTAGGGGGCCCAGATACGCAGTATTTT. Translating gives CASSLDPLGGPDTQYF.